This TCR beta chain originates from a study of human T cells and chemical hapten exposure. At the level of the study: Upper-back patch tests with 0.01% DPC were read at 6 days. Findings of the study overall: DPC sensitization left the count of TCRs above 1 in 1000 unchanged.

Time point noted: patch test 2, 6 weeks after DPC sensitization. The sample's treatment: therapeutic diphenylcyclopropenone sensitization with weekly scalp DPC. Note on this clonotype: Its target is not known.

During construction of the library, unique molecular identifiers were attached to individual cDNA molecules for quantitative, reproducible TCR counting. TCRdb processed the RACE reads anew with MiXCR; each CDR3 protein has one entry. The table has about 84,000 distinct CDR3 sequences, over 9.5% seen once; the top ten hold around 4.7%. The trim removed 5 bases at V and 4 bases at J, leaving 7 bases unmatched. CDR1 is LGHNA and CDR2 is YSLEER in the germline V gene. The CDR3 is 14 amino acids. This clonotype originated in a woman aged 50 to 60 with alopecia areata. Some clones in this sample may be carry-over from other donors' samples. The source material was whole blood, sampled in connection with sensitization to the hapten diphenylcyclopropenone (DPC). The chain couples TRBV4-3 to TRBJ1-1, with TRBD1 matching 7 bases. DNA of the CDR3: TGCGCCAGCAGCTCCCACAGGGGATCCACTGAAGCTTTCTTT. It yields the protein CASSSHRGSTEAFF.